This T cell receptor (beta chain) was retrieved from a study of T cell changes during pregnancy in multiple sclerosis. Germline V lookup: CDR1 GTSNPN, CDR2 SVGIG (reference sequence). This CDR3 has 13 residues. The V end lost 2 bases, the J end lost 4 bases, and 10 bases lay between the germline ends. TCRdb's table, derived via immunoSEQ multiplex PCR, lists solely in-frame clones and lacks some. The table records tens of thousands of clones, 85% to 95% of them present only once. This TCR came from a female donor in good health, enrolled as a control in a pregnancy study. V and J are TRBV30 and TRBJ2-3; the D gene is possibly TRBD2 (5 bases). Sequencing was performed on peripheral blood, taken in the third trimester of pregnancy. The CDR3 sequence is CAWSPDSSDTQYF. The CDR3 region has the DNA TGTGCCTGGAGTCCGGACTCCTCAGATACGCAGTATTTT.